Below are 5 T cell receptor beta chains sequenced from a single sample in a study of blood T cells in healthy people across ages. Sample-barcoded 5' priming and a J-beta primer mix drove a second PCR of 7 to 11 cycles. TCRdb fed the 5' RACE reads into MiXCR, producing one record per CDR3 protein. The sample lists 650,000 to 1,000,000 distinct CDR3 sequences, about 45% occurring once. The sample comprised blood. The receptors come from a man aged 80 or over in good health.

This chain connects TRBV27 to TRBJ2-5; TRBD2 is a possible D gene (6 bases). The germline gives CDR1 MNHEY, CDR2 SMNVEV (reference sequence). The CDR3 loop spans 15 amino acids. The V gene lost 4 bases and the J gene lost 5 bases, with 17 bases spanning the gap. The CDR3 spells CASSSPTSPMETQYF. Written as DNA, the CDR3 is TGTGCCAGCAGTTCACCGACTAGTCCCATGGAGACCCAGTACTTC.

This sequence joins TRBV10-2 and TRBJ2-7; D not resolved. This CDR3 contains 12 residues. CDR1 is WSHSY and CDR2 is SAAADI in the germline V gene. V lost 4 bases to trimming and J lost 7 bases, with 11 bases between them. CDR3 sequence (DNA): TGCGCCAGCAGTGCAGTGTCGCTTGAGCAGTACTTC. This codes for CASSAVSLEQYF.

The CDR3 DNA follows: TGCAGCGTTGACGCAGGCTTAGTCACCGGGGAGCTGTTTTTT. Translated, it gives CSVDAGLVTGELFF. This chain links TRBV29-1 with TRBJ2-2; D call uncertain. CDR1 and CDR2 from the germline V gene are SQVTM and ANQGSEA. CDR3 length: 14 amino acids. Trimming removed 3 bases at V and 4 bases at J, with 12 bases between.

This clonotype was seen a handful of times. This chain links TRBV11-1 with TRBJ2-1, with 9 bases lining up with TRBD2. The germline V gene has CDR1 SGHAT and CDR2 FQDESV (reference sequence). The CDR3 consists of 15 residues. V was clipped by 2 bases and J by 5 bases; unmatched bases: 4. CDR3 loop: CASSLLRLADNEQFF. The CDR3 coding sequence is TGTGCCAGCAGCTTATTGAGACTAGCGGACAATGAGCAGTTCTTC.

The gene calls are TRBV12-3 or TRBV12-4 and TRBJ2-1; D not resolved. CDR3 length: 16 residues. Trimming cost V 4 bases and J 0 bases, with 13 bases left between them. The CDR3 DNA follows: TGTGCCAGCAGTTCCCGACGGCTGAGCTCCTACAATGAGCAGTTCTTC. It specifies CASSSRRLSSYNEQFF.